This T cell receptor (beta chain) was recorded in a study of CD8 T cells in Susac syndrome. Study-wide context: Treatment at blood withdrawal was none, corticosteroids, or intravenous immunoglobulin alone in Susac syndrome patients. Broader study findings: Clonal CD8+ expansion in Susac was highest in TEMRA cells and active patients. The study conceded that its TCR sequencing and HLA analysis involved relatively few individuals.

Trimming left V 1 base short and J 8 bases short, with 20 bases between. The length of the CDR3 is 16 residues. Germline CDR1 is SGHAT and CDR2 is FQDESV (reference sequence). RNA, at roughly 0.45 to 1 ug, was reverse transcribed with random hexamers. A single record per CDR3 protein comes from TCRdb applying MiXCR to the immunoSEQ multiplex PCR reads. The table lists around 170,000 distinct CDR3 sequences, about 95% of them singletons. As regards this clonotype: Its antigen is unidentified.

Sequencing was performed on CD8+ T cells from PBMCs. The V call is TRBV11-1, the J call TRBJ1-2; a weak D match, TRBD1 (5 bases). The TCR originated in a human donor with Susac syndrome. The CDR3 is CASSLDSPPTGEGYTF. CDR3 DNA sequence: TGTGCCAGCAGCTTAGATTCGCCTCCCACGGGGGAGGGCTACACCTTC.